These T cell receptor beta chains were read from a single sample in a study of identical twins. TCRdb independently ran MiXCR on the 5' RACE reads; one entry per CDR3 protein. The repertoire has 350,000 to 450,000 distinct CDR3 sequences, less than 20% of them found once; the top ten carry approximately 12%. Sequenced sample: naive T cells sorted from blood. Receptors originate from a man in his fifties in good health. The CDR3 runs from the conserved cysteine through the conserved F or W. The D gene is left open where the match is weak. Expanded clones get a size class; other rows say once, few or many, or leave the size out.

v_call	clone_size	d_call	j_call	cdr3_aa	cdr3_nt
TRBV20-1	NA	TRBD2	TRBJ2-3	CSASPKSGGAQYF	TGCAGTGCTAGCCCCAAAAGCGGGGGGGCGCAGTATTTT
TRBV19	many	TRBD1	TRBJ1-3	CASSIIDRGFSGNTIYF	TGTGCCAGTAGTATCATCGACAGGGGTTTCTCTGGAAACACCATATATTTT
TRBV20-1	few	NA	TRBJ1-6	CSARNGSSYNSPLHF	TGCAGTGCTAGAAACGGGAGCTCCTATAATTCACCCCTCCACTTT
TRBV5-5	many	TRBD1	TRBJ1-5	CASSLNRGLQPQHF	TGTGCCAGCAGCTTGAACAGGGGGCTTCAGCCCCAGCATTTT
TRBV3-1	many	TRBD2	TRBJ2-3	CASSPLSISGTSALGDTQYF	TGTGCCAGCAGCCCTCTATCGATTTCCGGGACTAGCGCGCTCGGGGATACGCAGTATTTT
TRBV7-2	NA	TRBD1	TRBJ1-2	CASSLPRTGALDF	TGTGCCAGCAGCTTGCCCAGGACAGGGGCTTTGGACTTC
TRBV20-1	few	NA	TRBJ2-7	CSAGEGGYEQYF	TGCAGTGCCGGGGAAGGAGGGTACGAGCAGTACTTC
TRBV5-1	many	TRBD1	TRBJ2-7	CASSRSPGQGARSYEQYF	TGCGCCAGCAGCCGAAGCCCGGGACAGGGGGCCCGGTCCTACGAGCAGTACTTC
TRBV25-1	few	NA	TRBJ2-3	CASSEYRMVDTQYF	TGTGCCAGCAGTGAATACAGGATGGTAGATACGCAGTATTTT
TRBV28	few	NA	TRBJ2-7	CASSLEPISYEQYF	TGTGCCAGCAGTTTAGAGCCGATCTCCTACGAGCAGTACTTC
TRBV10-2	many	NA	TRBJ2-5	CASSPEETQYF	TGCGCCAGCAGTCCGGAGGAGACCCAGTACTTC
TRBV28	NA	NA	TRBJ2-5	CASSLILGAQYF	TGTGCCAGCAGCCTGATTCTTGGGGCCCAGTACTTC
TRBV12-3/TRBV12-4	NA	TRBD1	TRBJ1-1	CASSFTGGRFEEAFF	TGTGCCAGCAGTTTCACAGGGGGCCGTTTTGAGGAGGCTTTCTTT
TRBV4-1	NA	TRBD2	TRBJ2-7	CASSQDTLAGFYEQYF	TGCGCCAGCAGCCAAGATACCCTAGCGGGGTTCTACGAGCAGTACTTC
TRBV6-5	many	NA	TRBJ2-1	CASSYLLEELSYNEQFF	TGTGCCAGCAGTTACCTTTTGGAGGAGCTCTCCTACAATGAGCAGTTCTTC
TRBV18	NA	NA	TRBJ2-7	CASSPPGTLSIRGEQYF	TGTGCCAGCTCACCACCGGGGACACTCTCTATCAGGGGAGAGCAGTACTTC
TRBV7-9	NA	TRBD2	TRBJ2-1	CASRSALAGGNNEQFF	TGTGCCAGCAGATCCGCTCTAGCGGGAGGGAACAATGAGCAGTTCTTC
TRBV27	few	NA	TRBJ2-7	CASSLWQGTYEQYF	TGTGCCAGCAGTTTATGGCAGGGCACCTACGAGCAGTACTTC
TRBV7-2	many	NA	TRBJ2-7	CASSLEAGGYEQYF	TGTGCCAGCAGCTTAGAGGCAGGGGGGTACGAGCAGTACTTC
TRBV19	NA	TRBD1	TRBJ1-1	CASSDTGGTEAFF	TGTGCCAGTAGTGACACAGGGGGTACTGAAGCTTTCTTT
TRBV29-1	few	NA	TRBJ2-3	CSAGDRYYGTDTQYF	TGCAGCGCGGGGGACAGATATTATGGCACAGATACGCAGTATTTT
TRBV12-3/TRBV12-4	once	TRBD1	TRBJ1-1	CASSFFGQGEAFF	TGTGCCAGCAGTTTTTTCGGACAGGGTGAAGCTTTCTTT
TRBV7-9	NA	TRBD1	TRBJ1-2	CASTDRVDGYGHTF	TGTGCCAGCACCGACAGGGTCGATGGCTATGGCCACACCTTC
TRBV6-2/TRBV6-3	NA	TRBD2	TRBJ2-2	CASQRGLTRNTGELFF	TGTGCCAGCCAGAGGGGACTAACTAGGAACACCGGGGAGCTGTTTTTT
TRBV28	few	NA	TRBJ1-2	CASSLVHTTGSYGYTF	TGTGCCAGCAGTTTGGTCCACACAACAGGGTCCTATGGCTACACCTTC
TRBV5-1	many	NA	TRBJ2-7	CASSLISAYYEQYF	TGCGCCAGCAGCTTGATCTCGGCCTACTACGAGCAGTACTTC
TRBV12-3/TRBV12-4	few	NA	TRBJ2-7	CASSLASNEQYF	TGTGCCAGCAGTTTAGCCAGCAACGAGCAGTACTTC
TRBV5-1	NA	NA	TRBJ2-1	CASSPRRAYNEQFF	TGCGCCAGCAGCCCCAGACGCGCCTACAATGAGCAGTTCTTC
TRBV12-3/TRBV12-4	NA	TRBD2	TRBJ2-5	CASSLWASGGARETQYF	TGTGCCAGCAGTTTGTGGGCTAGCGGGGGGGCCCGGGAGACCCAGTACTTC
TRBV29-1	NA	NA	TRBJ2-5	CSVEEGVAETQYF	TGCAGCGTTGAAGAAGGGGTAGCCGAGACCCAGTACTTC
TRBV10-3	many	NA	TRBJ1-6	CAITSGPNSPLHF	TGTGCCATCACCTCGGGGCCCAATTCACCCCTCCACTTT
TRBV5-1	many	NA	TRBJ2-5	CASSSTGQETQYF	TGCGCCAGCAGCAGTACAGGACAAGAGACCCAGTACTTC
TRBV7-9	NA	TRBD1	TRBJ1-5	CASSLGQGNSNQPQHF	TGTGCCAGCAGCTTAGGACAGGGGAATAGCAATCAGCCCCAGCATTTT
TRBV11-2	NA	NA	TRBJ2-3	CASSAGGVLTDTQYF	TGTGCCAGCAGCGCAGGCGGCGTACTCACAGATACGCAGTATTTT
TRBV28	many	TRBD1	TRBJ1-6	CASSLLSGQHSPLHF	TGTGCCAGCAGTCTTTTATCGGGACAGCATTCACCCCTCCACTTT
TRBV20-1	NA	TRBD2	TRBJ2-3	CSARDPGRGGRTDTQYF	TGCAGTGCTAGAGATCCGGGGCGGGGGGGCAGGACAGATACGCAGTATTTT
TRBV7-2	NA	NA	TRBJ2-5	CASSLTETGTQYF	TGTGCCAGCAGCCTCACAGAGACTGGGACCCAGTACTTC
TRBV5-1	NA	NA	TRBJ2-3	CASSLTGPKSTDTQYF	TGCGCCAGCAGCTTGACTGGTCCTAAGAGCACAGATACGCAGTATTTT
TRBV2	NA	TRBD2	TRBJ2-3	CASSEVTSGRDTQYF	TGTGCCAGCAGTGAAGTAACTAGCGGTAGGGATACGCAGTATTTT
TRBV20-1	many	TRBD1	TRBJ1-3	CSAKTGDGNTIYF	TGCAGTGCTAAGACAGGGGATGGAAACACCATATATTTT